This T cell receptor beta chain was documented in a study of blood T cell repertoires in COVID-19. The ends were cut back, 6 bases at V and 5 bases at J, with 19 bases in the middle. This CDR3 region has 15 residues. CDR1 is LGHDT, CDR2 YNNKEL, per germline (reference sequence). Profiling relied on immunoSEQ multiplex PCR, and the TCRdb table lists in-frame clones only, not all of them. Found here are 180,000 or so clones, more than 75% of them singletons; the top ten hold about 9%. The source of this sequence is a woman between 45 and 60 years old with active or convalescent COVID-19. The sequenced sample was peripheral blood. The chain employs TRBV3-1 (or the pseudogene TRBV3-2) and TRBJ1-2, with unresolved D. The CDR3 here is CASSRDLSSAYGYTF. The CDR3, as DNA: TGTGCCAGCAGTCGAGACCTCTCGAGCGCTTATGGCTACACCTTC.